The 8 T cell receptor beta chains listed next were all sequenced from one sample in a study of shared clonotypes between healthy human individuals. Assay used: immunoSEQ multiplex PCR; TCRdb lists only in-frame clones, some missing. The sample yields some 470,000 clones, over 65% seen once. The sample was PBMCs. These receptors originate from a woman aged 40 to 55 in good health. Some clones in this sample may be carry-over from other donors' samples.

The chain carries TRBV29-1 and TRBJ2-2; D is ambiguous. CDR3 size: 13 residues. Germline V gene sequence: CDR1 SQVTM, CDR2 ANQGSEA. V lost 7 bases and J lost 7, with 16 bases in between. The DNA for the CDR3 is TGCAGCGCAGCCGGGTCCCCTCGCGGGGAGCTGTTTTTT. Translation gives CSAAGSPRGELFF.

The chain carries TRBV5-1 and TRBJ2-3, with unresolved D. Trimming removed 0 bases from V and 3 bases from J, with 5 bases in between. Germline CDR1 is SGHRS and CDR2 is YFSETQ. The CDR3 has 13 amino acids. CDR3 protein: CASSLVPTDTQYF. CDR3 DNA sequence: TGCGCCAGCAGCTTGGTCCCGACAGATACGCAGTATTTT.

V gene TRBV7-9 combines with J gene TRBJ1-1; D unresolved. The germline V gene has CDR1 SEHNR and CDR2 FQNEAQ (reference sequence). The CDR3 totals 17 residues. V dropped 5 bases and J dropped 5 bases, with 24 bases sitting between them. This CDR3 reads CASSRSGEMGISTEAFF. CDR3 coding DNA: TGTGCCAGCAGCCGATCGGGTGAGATGGGGATAAGTACTGAAGCTTTCTTT.

This clone came up a few times. The chain has TRBV14 and TRBJ2-7; D is perhaps TRBD1 (6 bases). This CDR3 has 15 residues. Trimming took 4 bases from V and 2 from J, leaving 15 bases between them. CDR1 is SGHDN and CDR2 is FVKESK in the germline V gene. The CDR3 DNA reads as TGTGCCAGCAGCCCCCTGGACAGCGGTGCCTACGAGCAGTACTTC. This encodes CASSPLDSGAYEQYF.

The chain employs TRBV15 and TRBJ2-7, with a weak D call TRBD1 (6 bases). The CDR3 runs 14 residues. Germline CDR1 reads LNHNV; CDR2 reads YYDKDF (reference sequence). Trimming left V 2 bases short and J 3 bases short, with 11 bases between. CDR3 DNA: TGTGCCACCAGCAGAATTACAGGGAACTACGAGCAGTACTTC. Translation: CATSRITGNYEQYF. The entire variable domain, with the rest obtained from reference TRBV15 and TRBJ2-7, is as follows: DAMVIQNPRYQVTQFGKPVTLSCSQTLNHNVMYWYQQKSSQAPKLLFHYYDKDFNNEADTPDNFQSRRPNTSFCFLDIRSPGLGDTAMYLCATSRITGNYEQYFGPGTRLTVT.

Notes on this clone: Given a far larger clone just one base away, this is likely a sequencing read error. The sample holds other DNA sequences that translate to the same CDR3. The DNA for the CDR3 is TGCGCCTGGCCCCGGGCCCTTGGCGGCTACACCTTC. This sequence encodes CAWPRALGGYTF. This rearrangement joins TRBV30 to TRBJ1-2, with unresolved D. Looked up from germline, CDR1 is GTSNPN and CDR2 is SVGIG (reference sequence). This CDR3 comprises 12 residues.

This rearrangement joins TRBV2 to TRBJ2-7; D is undetermined. Germline CDR1 reads SNHLY; CDR2 reads FYNNEI. CDR3 length: 14 amino acids. The ends were cut back, 5 bases at V and 6 bases at J, with 17 bases in the middle. The CDR3 DNA reads TGTGCCAGCAGTTTACAGTGGCCGCCGCGCGAGCAGTACTTC. Its protein product is CASSLQWPPREQYF.

The rearrangement uses TRBV19 and TRBJ2-1; 7 bases map to TRBD2. Trimming cost V 5 bases and J 5 bases; bases outside gene matches: 6. The germline V gene has CDR1 LNHDA and CDR2 SQIVND (reference sequence). This CDR3 is 14 amino acids long. The CDR3 reads CASSPSGNNNEQFF. The CDR3 DNA is TGTGCCAGTAGTCCTAGCGGTAACAACAATGAGCAGTTCTTC.